These 6 T cell receptor beta chains originate from one sample sequenced in a study of shared clonotypes between healthy human individuals. TCRdb's copy holds only in-frame clones and misses some; the assay was immunoSEQ multiplex PCR. The profile shows over a million clones, approximately 80% of them singletons. Sequenced: memory CD4+ T cells from PBMCs. Documented subset: CD45RA-negative fraction. These receptor sequences come from a man younger than 35 in good health. Some clones in this sample may be carry-over from other donors' samples.

V is TRBV10-3 and J is TRBJ2-2; 7 nucleotides agree with TRBD1. V lost 4 bases, J lost 4 bases, and 6 bases stayed unmatched. From germline, CDR1 is ENHRY and CDR2 SYGVKD. The CDR3 loop spans 15 amino acids. CDR3 coding DNA: TGTGCCATCAGTGGGGGACAGTCGTCCACCGGGGAGCTGTTTTTT. Its protein is CAISGGQSSTGELFF.

The rearrangement links TRBV7-3 to TRBJ1-3, with unresolved D. Germline V gives CDR1 SGHTA, CDR2 FQGTGA. This CDR3 is built from 15 residues. The germline V and J ends were trimmed by 1 base and 0 bases, with 7 bases remaining between them. CDR3 in amino acids: CASSLSPASGNTIYF. CDR3 DNA: TGTGCCAGCAGCTTAAGTCCGGCCTCTGGAAACACCATATATTTT. Supplemented by reference TRBV7-3 and TRBJ1-3, the full variable domain reads GAGVSQTPSNKVTEKGKYVELRCDPISGHTALYWYRQSLGQGPEFLIYFQGTGAADDSGLPNDRFFAVRPEGSVSTLKIQRTERGDSAVYLCASSLSPASGNTIYFGEGSWLTVV.

This chain joins TRBV28 and TRBJ2-7, with TRBD1 identical over 7 bases. Germline assignment: CDR1 MDHEN and CDR2 SYDVKM. The CDR3 consists of 12 residues. Here the CDR3 reads CANTSRQGEQYF. CDR3 bases: TGTGCAAACACCTCGAGACAGGGCGAGCAGTACTTC.

This clone was picked up a small number of times. Other DNA sequences within the sample encode an identical CDR3. The CDR3 here is CAWSGRGEQYF. The CDR3 bases are TGTGCCTGGAGCGGCAGGGGCGAGCAGTACTTC. This chain uses TRBV30 with TRBJ2-7, with D perhaps TRBD1 (6 bases). CDR1 and CDR2 from the germline V gene are GTSNPN and SVGIG (reference sequence). Trimming pared 3 bases from V and 6 bases from J, leaving 9 bases between. This CDR3 has 11 residues.

This chain uses TRBV6-1 with TRBJ2-5; D not certain. V shed 10 bases and J shed 5 bases, with 14 bases lying between them. The CDR3 loop spans 12 amino acids. CDR1 and CDR2 from the germline V gene are MNHNS and SASEGT. CDR3 sequence reads: CATSWVGETQYF. The CDR3 nucleotides read TGTGCCACCTCTTGGGTGGGGGAGACCCAGTACTTC.

The sample holds a few counts of this clone. V and J are TRBV5-1 and TRBJ2-2; D is unresolved. Trimming took 0 bases from V and 0 from J, leaving 3 bases between them. This CDR3 region has 14 residues. CDR1 SGHRS and CDR2 YFSETQ come from the germline V gene. CDR3: CASSLVSNTGELFF. In nucleotides, the CDR3 is TGCGCCAGCAGCTTGGTATCGAACACCGGGGAGCTGTTTTTT. The full variable domain, rest sourced from reference TRBV5-1 and TRBJ2-2, is KAGVTQTPRYLIKTRGQQVTLSCSPISGHRSVSWYQQTPGQGLQFLFEYFSETQRNKGNFPGRFSGRQFSNSRSEMNVSTLELGDSALYLCASSLVSNTGELFFGEGSRLTVL.